The clone carrying this T cell receptor (beta chain) has only one observation. Its antigen is currently unknown. The data are from a study of T cell responses to AZD1222 COVID-19 vaccine. For the study at large: Analyses pooled second doses at about 4 or about 12 weeks. Study findings and constraints: Donors, mostly white British, included more females; clonal diversity was possibly underestimated.

Assay: immunoSEQ multiplex PCR; the TCRdb copy retains only in-frame clones and omits some. This table holds about 120,000 clones, 80% to 95% found once. The V end lost 1 base, the J end lost 3 bases, and 14 bases lay between the germline ends. Germline assignment: CDR1 LGHDT and CDR2 YNNKEL (reference sequence). The CDR3 is 16 residues long. The origin of this receptor is an adult in good health. V is TRBV3-1 (or the pseudogene TRBV3-2) and J is TRBJ2-3; D is possibly TRBD1 or TRBD2 (5 bases each). The sample in question was peripheral blood, obtained on day 0 of AZD1222 vaccination. The CDR3: CASSQGTQGPTDTQYF. The CDR3 DNA follows: TGTGCCAGCAGCCAAGGAACCCAGGGACCGACAGATACGCAGTATTTT.